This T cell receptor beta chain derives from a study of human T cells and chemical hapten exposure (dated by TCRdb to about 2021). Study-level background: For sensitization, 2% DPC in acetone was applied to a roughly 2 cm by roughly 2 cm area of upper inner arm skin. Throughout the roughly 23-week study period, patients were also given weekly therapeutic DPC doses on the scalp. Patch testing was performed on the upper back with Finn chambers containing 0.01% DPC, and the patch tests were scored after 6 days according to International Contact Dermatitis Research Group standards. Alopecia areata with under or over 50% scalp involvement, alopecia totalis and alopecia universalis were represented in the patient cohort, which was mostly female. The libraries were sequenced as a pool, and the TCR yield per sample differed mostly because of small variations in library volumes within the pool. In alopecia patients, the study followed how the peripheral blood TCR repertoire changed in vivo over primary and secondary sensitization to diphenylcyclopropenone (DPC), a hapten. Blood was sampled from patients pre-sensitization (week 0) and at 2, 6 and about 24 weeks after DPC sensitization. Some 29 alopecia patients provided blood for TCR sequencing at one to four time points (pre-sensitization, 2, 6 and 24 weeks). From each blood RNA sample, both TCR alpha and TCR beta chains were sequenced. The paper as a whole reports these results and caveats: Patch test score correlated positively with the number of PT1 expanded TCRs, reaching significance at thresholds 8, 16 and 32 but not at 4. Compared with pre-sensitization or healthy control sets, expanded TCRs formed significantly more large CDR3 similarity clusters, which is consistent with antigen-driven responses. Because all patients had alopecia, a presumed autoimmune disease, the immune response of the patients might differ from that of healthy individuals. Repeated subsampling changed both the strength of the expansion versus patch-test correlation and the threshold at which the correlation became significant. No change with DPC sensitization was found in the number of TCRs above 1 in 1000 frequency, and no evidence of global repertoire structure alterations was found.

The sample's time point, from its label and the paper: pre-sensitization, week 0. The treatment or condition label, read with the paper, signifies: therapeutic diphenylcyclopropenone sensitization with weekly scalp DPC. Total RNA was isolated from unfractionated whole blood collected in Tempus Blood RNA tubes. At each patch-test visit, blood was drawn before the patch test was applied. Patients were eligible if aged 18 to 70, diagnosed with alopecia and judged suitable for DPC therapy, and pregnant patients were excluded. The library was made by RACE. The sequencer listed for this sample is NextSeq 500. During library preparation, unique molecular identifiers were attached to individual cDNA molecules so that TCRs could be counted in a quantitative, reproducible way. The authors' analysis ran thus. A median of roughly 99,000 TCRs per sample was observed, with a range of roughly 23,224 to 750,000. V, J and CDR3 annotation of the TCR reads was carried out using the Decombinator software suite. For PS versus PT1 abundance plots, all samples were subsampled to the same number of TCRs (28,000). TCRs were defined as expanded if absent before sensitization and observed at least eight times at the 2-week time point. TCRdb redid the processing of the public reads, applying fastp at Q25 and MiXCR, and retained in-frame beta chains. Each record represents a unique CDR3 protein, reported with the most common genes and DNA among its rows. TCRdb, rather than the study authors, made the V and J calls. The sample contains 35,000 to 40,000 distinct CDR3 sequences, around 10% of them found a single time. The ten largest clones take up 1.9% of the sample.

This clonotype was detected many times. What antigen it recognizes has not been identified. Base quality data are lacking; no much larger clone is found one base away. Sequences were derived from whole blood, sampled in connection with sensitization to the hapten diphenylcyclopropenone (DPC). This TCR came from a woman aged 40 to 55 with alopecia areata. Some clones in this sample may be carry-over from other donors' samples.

In nucleotide form, the sequence is TGCAGTGCTAGAGGGCCGGCGGTGAACACTGAAGCTTTCTTT. The resulting protein is CSARGPAVNTEAFF. The chain employs TRBV20-1 and TRBJ1-1; the D gene assignment is ambiguous. From the cysteine up to the phenylalanine, the CDR3 has a length of 14 residues. Only the CDR3 DNA stays, 42 bases, in frame from base 1. At the junction V is shortened by 1 base and J by 0 bases, with 9 bases in between. CDR1 DFQATT and CDR2 SNEGSKA were looked up in the germline V gene (reference sequence).